These 13 T cell receptor beta chains came from one sample sequenced in a study of blood T cell repertoires in COVID-19. Measured with immunoSEQ multiplex PCR; TCRdb has only the in-frame clones, and not every one. This table holds 380,000 or so clones, about 87% found once. The sample comprised PBMCs or T cells enriched from blood (not recorded which). The receptor source for this set is a man aged 25 to 40 who had recovered from COVID-19.

The V call is TRBV27, the J call TRBJ2-7; TRBD1 is a possible D gene (6 bases). The germline V gene has CDR1 MNHEY and CDR2 SMNVEV (reference sequence). V lost 3 bases to trimming and J lost 1 base, with 10 bases between them. The CDR3 runs 14 residues. The CDR3, as DNA: TGTGCCAGCAGTTTTTCCGGACAGTCCTACGAGCAGTACTTC. As protein: CASSFSGQSYEQYF.

The V call is TRBV30, the J call TRBJ1-2, with a weak D call TRBD1 (5 bases). This CDR3 is 13 amino acids long. V lost 7 bases and J lost 7, with 19 bases in between. Germline CDR1 reads GTSNPN; CDR2 reads SVGIG (reference sequence). The CDR3 protein is CAYRGGQGGGYTF. The CDR3 DNA reads as TGTGCCTACCGTGGAGGGCAGGGTGGTGGCTACACCTTC.

The CDR3 here is CASSSDSGAVSYEQYF. The CDR3 DNA is TGTGCCAGCAGTTCTGATAGCGGGGCCGTCTCCTACGAGCAGTACTTC. The V and J genes are TRBV13 and TRBJ2-7, with 8 bases aligning to TRBD2. This CDR3 region has 16 residues. J lost 0 bases, V lost 6 bases, and 10 bases had no gene match. Germline CDR1 and CDR2: PRHDT and FYEKMQ (reference sequence).

This chain joins TRBV28 and TRBJ1-1; 7 bases agree with TRBD1. After removal of 4 bases from V and 0 bases from J, the junction contained 5 bases not matched to a gene. The CDR3 covers 15 residues. Germline loops: CDR1 MDHEN, CDR2 SYDVKM. This CDR3 reads CASSSTGTVNTEAFF. The DNA for the CDR3 is TGTGCCAGCAGTTCTACCGGGACAGTGAACACTGAAGCTTTCTTT.

This chain joins TRBV12-3 or TRBV12-4 and TRBJ2-5; possible D gene TRBD1, 5 bases. Trimming removed 3 bases from V and 5 bases from J, with 10 bases in between. This CDR3 is built from 13 residues. The CDR3 is CASSFAGIETQYF. CDR3 DNA sequence: TGTGCCAGCAGTTTTGCAGGGATCGAGACCCAGTACTTC.

In DNA form, the CDR3 reads TGTGCCAGCAGCTCATACAGGGATGGCAATCAGCCCCAGCATTTT. This translates into CASSSYRDGNQPQHF. The rearrangement joins TRBV7-2 to TRBJ1-5, with D maybe TRBD1 (6 bases). CDR3 length equals 15 residues. Per the germline V gene, CDR1 is SGHTA and CDR2 is FQGNSA. V lost 4 bases, J lost 2 bases, and 12 bases lay in between.

This chain joins TRBV29-1 and TRBJ1-1; 12 bases match TRBD1. The V gene's germline CDR1 is SQVTM and CDR2 ANQGSEA. The V gene end was trimmed by 5 bases and the J gene end by 5 bases; junction bases not matched to a gene: 9. The CDR3 is made up of 15 amino acids. CDR3 sequence: CSVKRGTGGSTEAFF. The CDR3 DNA sequence: TGCAGCGTTAAACGGGGGACAGGGGGCAGTACTGAAGCTTTCTTT.

The chain has TRBV20-1 and TRBJ2-7, with D possibly matching TRBD2 (6 bases). The germline CDR1 and CDR2 sequences are DFQATT and SNEGSKA (reference sequence). Trimming left V 3 bases short and J 1 base short, with 19 bases between. The CDR3 is made up of 16 amino acids. The CDR3: CSASPTSAGRSYEQYF. In DNA, the CDR3 is TGCAGTGCTAGTCCTACCTCGGCAGGGAGGTCCTACGAGCAGTACTTC.

This clone appeared a single time. CDR3: CASSPAGNLNYGYTF. CDR3 nucleotides: TGTGCCAGCAGTCCGGCGGGGAATTTAAACTATGGCTACACCTTC. The chain recombines TRBV6-5 with TRBJ1-2; D is undetermined. Trimming shortened V by 5 bases and J by 2 bases, and 15 bases separated the two germline ends. CDR1 MNHEY and CDR2 SVGAGI come from the germline V gene. The CDR3 has 15 amino acids.

In its sample, this clone was seen a few times. V and J are TRBV7-8 and TRBJ1-5, with TRBD1 as a possible D gene (6 bases). The V end was cut by 2 bases, the J end by 4 bases, with 21 bases between. Germline values: CDR1 SGHVS, CDR2 FQNEAQ. The length of the CDR3 is 18 residues. Written as DNA, the CDR3 is TGTGCCAGCAGCTTAAACAGGGTGCAAACCCGAGGGAATCAGCCCCAGCATTTT. It specifies CASSLNRVQTRGNQPQHF.

The chain carries TRBV25-1 and TRBJ1-6; 8 bases line up with TRBD1. The CDR3 extends over 13 amino acids. The J segment lost 10 bases and the V segment lost 7 bases, leaving 6 bases of the junction unmatched. Looked up from germline, CDR1 is MGHDK and CDR2 is SYGVNS. As DNA, the CDR3 is TGTGCCAGCAAGGAGACAGGGGTCTCACCCCTCCACTTT. Protein product: CASKETGVSPLHF. Filled out from reference TRBV25-1 and TRBJ1-6, the complete variable domain reads EADIYQTPRYLVIGTGKKITLECSQTMGHDKMYWYQQDPGMELHLIHYSYGVNSTEKGDLSSESTVSRIRTEHFPLTLESARPSHTSQYLCASKETGVSPLHFGNGTRLTVT.

The chain joins TRBV5-6 to TRBJ2-7; unclear D gene. The CDR3 runs 14 residues. V lost 5 bases, J lost 4 bases, and 16 bases lay in between. From germline, CDR1 is SGHDT and CDR2 YYEEEE. The CDR3 DNA reads as TGTGCCAGCAGTTCCGGGTCACCCTTTTACGAGCAGTACTTC. It translates to CASSSGSPFYEQYF.

The chain carries TRBV5-1 and TRBJ1-3; the match to TRBD1 covers 7 bases. From germline, CDR1 is SGHRS and CDR2 YFSETQ. Trimming took 4 bases from V and 0 from J; bases not matched to a gene: 7. This CDR3 region has 16 residues. In nucleotides, the CDR3 is TGCGCCAGCAGCGGGGGGACAGTGAGCTCTGGAAACACCATATATTTT. It is translated as CASSGGTVSSGNTIYF.